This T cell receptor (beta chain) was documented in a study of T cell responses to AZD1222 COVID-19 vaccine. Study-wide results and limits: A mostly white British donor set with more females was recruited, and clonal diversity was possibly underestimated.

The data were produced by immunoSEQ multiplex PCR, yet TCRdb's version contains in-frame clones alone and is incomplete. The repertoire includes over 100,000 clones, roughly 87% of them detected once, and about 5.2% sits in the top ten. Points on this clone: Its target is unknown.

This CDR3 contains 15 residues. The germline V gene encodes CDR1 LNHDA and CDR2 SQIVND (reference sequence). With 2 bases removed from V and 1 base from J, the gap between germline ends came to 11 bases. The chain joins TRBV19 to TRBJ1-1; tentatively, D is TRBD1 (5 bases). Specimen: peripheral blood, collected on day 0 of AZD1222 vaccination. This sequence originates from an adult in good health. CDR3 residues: CASSISRTRNTEAFF. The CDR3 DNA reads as TGTGCCAGTAGTATATCCAGGACAAGGAACACTGAAGCTTTCTTT.